A single sample gave rise to the 4 T cell receptor beta chains below, sequenced in a study of T cell clones after liver transplantation. Measured with immunoSEQ multiplex PCR; TCRdb has only the in-frame clones, and not every one. The sample contains roughly 56,000 clones, 65% to 80% of which appear only once. Sequencing used CD4+ T cells from blood, obtained approximately 54 months after liver transplant. The receptor set was obtained from a human patient who received a liver transplant. Some of these T cells may belong to the graft donor.

The chain joins TRBV2 to TRBJ2-4; the D gene is possibly TRBD1 (6 bases). Trimming took 7 bases from V and 0 from J, leaving 10 bases between them. The length of the CDR3 is 14 residues. Germline loops: CDR1 SNHLY, CDR2 FYNNEI. CDR3 bases: TGTGCCAGCAAGGGGGAGCTAGCCAAAAACATTCAGTACTTC. Translated: CASKGELAKNIQYF.

J is TRBJ2-2 and V is TRBV30; maybe TRBD1 (6 bases). The CDR3 runs to 14 residues. The V gene's germline CDR1 is GTSNPN and CDR2 SVGIG (reference sequence). Trimming stripped 2 bases from V and 6 bases from J, with 13 bases between. CDR3 loop: CAWSHYTGPGELFF. CDR3 nucleotide sequence: TGTGCCTGGAGTCATTATACAGGGCCCGGGGAGCTGTTTTTT.

This clone appeared a few times. The chain has TRBV7-9 and TRBJ1-3; TRBD1 matches 10 bases. Germline V lookup: CDR1 SEHNR, CDR2 FQNEAQ (reference sequence). The junction had 4 bases not matched to a gene; V was cut back by 0 bases and J by 5 bases. The CDR3 is made up of 16 amino acids. In nucleotides, the CDR3 is TGTGCCAGCAGCTTAGCTGGGGACAGGGGACGAAACACCATATATTTT. Protein product: CASSLAGDRGRNTIYF.

This chain links TRBV28 with TRBJ2-5; 8 bases are shared with TRBD2. V lost 8 bases to trimming and J lost 3 bases; unmatched junction nucleotides: 5. The length of the CDR3 is 13 residues. Per the germline V gene, CDR1 is MDHEN and CDR2 is SYDVKM. The CDR3 DNA reads TGTGCCAGCTCCGGGGGGGTGGAAGAGACCCAGTACTTC. Translating it yields CASSGGVEETQYF.